These 9 T cell receptor beta chains came from one sample sequenced in a study of blood T cell repertoires in COVID-19. Clones were read by immunoSEQ multiplex PCR, and TCRdb kept only the in-frame ones, dropping some. The sample carries about 130,000 clones, about 80% recorded once. The material sequenced was peripheral blood. The receptors stem from a woman of 80 years or more with acute or convalescent COVID-19.

This sequence joins TRBV5-1 and TRBJ1-1; D uncertain. In germline, CDR1 is SGHRS, CDR2 YFSETQ. This CDR3 contains 12 residues. With 0 bases removed from V and 4 bases from J, the gap between germline ends came to 4 bases. CDR3 amino acids: CASSLGATEAFF. The DNA for the CDR3 is TGCGCCAGCAGCTTGGGAGCCACTGAAGCTTTCTTT.

The chain employs TRBV12-5 and TRBJ1-1; TRBD1 might be the D (5 bases). There are 14 residues in the CDR3. CDR1 is LGHNT and CDR2 is FRNRAP in the germline V gene. With 7 bases removed from V and 4 bases from J, the gap between germline ends came to 16 bases. The DNA of the CDR3 is TGTGCTAGTGAACGGTCAGGGCAAGCCACTGAAGCTTTCTTT. Translating it yields CASERSGQATEAFF.

This clone came up a few times. The J gene is TRBJ1-4, the V gene TRBV18; no clear D. With 3 bases removed from V and 4 bases from J, the gap between germline ends came to 9 bases. The CDR3 contains 14 residues. Germline values: CDR1 KGHSH, CDR2 LQKENI. CDR3 DNA: TGTGCCAGCTCACCGGCCAGATATAATGAAAAACTGTTTTTT. Protein: CASSPARYNEKLFF.

The rearrangement joins TRBV3-1 (or the pseudogene TRBV3-2) to TRBJ1-3; no clear D. V gave up 6 bases and J gave up 3 bases, with 9 bases separating them. The CDR3 is 13 amino acids. Germline V gene lookup returns CDR1 LGHDT and CDR2 YNNKEL (reference sequence). The CDR3 nucleotides read TGTGCCAGCAGTCCCCCTGTTGGAAACACCATATATTTT. Encoded protein: CASSPPVGNTIYF.

CDR3 amino acids: CASSSLTGTHEQYF. In nucleotides, the CDR3 is TGTGCCAGCAGCTCCCTGACAGGGACCCACGAGCAGTACTTC. This rearrangement joins TRBV5-6 to TRBJ2-7; 7 nucleotides match TRBD1. CDR3 size: 14 residues. Germline loops: CDR1 SGHDT, CDR2 YYEEEE. V dropped 3 bases and J dropped 5; count of bases not matched to a gene: 8.

V gene TRBV6-5 combines with J gene TRBJ1-2; D gene uncertain. The ends were cut back, 0 bases at V and 4 bases at J, with 9 bases in the middle. From germline, CDR1 is MNHEY and CDR2 SVGAGI. This CDR3 comprises 14 residues. The CDR3 DNA reads as TGTGCCAGCAGTTACTCTGGCACACGCTATGGCTACACCTTC. Encoded protein: CASSYSGTRYGYTF.

This sequence joins TRBV5-1 and TRBJ1-2; no clear D. Deletions cut 0 bases from V and 4 bases from J, with 10 bases between. The CDR3 spans 14 residues. Germline V gene lookup returns CDR1 SGHRS and CDR2 YFSETQ. CDR3 residues: CASSLDGSPYGYTF. CDR3 DNA sequence: TGCGCCAGCAGCTTGGATGGCAGTCCCTATGGCTACACCTTC.

The chain recombines TRBV5-5 with TRBJ1-6, with 7 nucleotides matching TRBD1. Unmatched junction bases numbered 6, after V lost 7 bases and J lost 5 bases. The CDR3 runs to 14 residues. Per germline, CDR1 SGHKS and CDR2 YYEKEE (reference sequence). The CDR3 spells CASGIQGNNSPLHF. The CDR3 bases are TGTGCCAGCGGTATACAGGGGAATAATTCACCCCTCCACTTT.

The rearrangement joins TRBV21-1 to TRBJ1-6; TRBD1, the table's D call, was not compared with the DNA. TRBV21-1 is a documented pseudogene. The CDR3 is made up of 16 amino acids. CDR3 coding DNA: TGTGCCAGCAGCAAAGTAGCGGGACAGGGTTATTCACCCCTCCACTTT. This encodes CASSKVAGQGYSPLHF.